This T cell receptor beta chain was sequenced for a study of blood T cells in healthy people across ages. With a J-beta primer mix and a sample-barcoded 5' primer, a second PCR ran about 6 to 11 cycles. Every sample produced at least 2.5 million CDR3-containing paired-end reads. TCRdb independently ran MiXCR on the 5' RACE reads; one entry per CDR3 protein. This sample has over 1,500,000 distinct CDR3 sequences, with approximately 39% found just once. The CDR3 loop spans 12 amino acids. The germline V and J ends were trimmed by 1 base and 8 bases, with 5 bases remaining between them. In germline, CDR1 is KGHDR, CDR2 SFDVKD. The authors drew about 9.5 milliliters of peripheral blood from each donor. There were at least 5.5 micrograms of total RNA extracted from every sample.

The source material was blood. The sequence came from a human donor in good health. The chain has TRBV24-1 and TRBJ2-1; the D is unclear. The DNA of the CDR3 is TGTGCCACCAGTGATTTAGTTGATGAGCAGTTCTTC. Translating gives CATSDLVDEQFF.